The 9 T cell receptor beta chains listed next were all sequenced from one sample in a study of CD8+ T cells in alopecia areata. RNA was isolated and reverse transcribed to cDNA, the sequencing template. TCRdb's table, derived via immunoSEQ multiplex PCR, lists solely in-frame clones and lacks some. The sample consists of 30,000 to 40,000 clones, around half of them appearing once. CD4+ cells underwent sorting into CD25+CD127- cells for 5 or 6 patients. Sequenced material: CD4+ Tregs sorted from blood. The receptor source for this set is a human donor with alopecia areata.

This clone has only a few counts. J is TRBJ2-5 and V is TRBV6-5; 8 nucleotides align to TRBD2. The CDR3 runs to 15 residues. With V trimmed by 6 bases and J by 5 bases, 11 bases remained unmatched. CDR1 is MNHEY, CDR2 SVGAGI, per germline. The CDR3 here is CASRDSGTSRETQYF. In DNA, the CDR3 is TGTGCCAGCAGGGATAGCGGGACTTCCAGGGAGACCCAGTACTTC.

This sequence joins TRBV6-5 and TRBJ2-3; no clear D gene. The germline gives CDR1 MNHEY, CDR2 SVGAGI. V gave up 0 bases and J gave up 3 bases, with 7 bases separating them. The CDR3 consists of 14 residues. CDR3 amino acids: CASSYSLFTDTQYF. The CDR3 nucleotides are TGTGCCAGCAGTTACTCGCTATTTACAGATACGCAGTATTTT.

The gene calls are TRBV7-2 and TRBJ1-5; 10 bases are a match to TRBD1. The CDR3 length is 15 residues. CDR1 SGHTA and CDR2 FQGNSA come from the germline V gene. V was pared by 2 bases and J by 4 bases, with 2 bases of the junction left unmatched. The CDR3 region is CASSLWTGGNQPQHF. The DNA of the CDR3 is TGTGCCAGCAGCTTATGGACAGGGGGGAATCAGCCCCAGCATTTT.

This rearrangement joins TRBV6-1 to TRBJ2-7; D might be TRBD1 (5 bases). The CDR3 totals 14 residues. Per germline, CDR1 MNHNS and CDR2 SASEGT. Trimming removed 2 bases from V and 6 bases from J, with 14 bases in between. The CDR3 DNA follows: TGTGCCAGCAGTGAACTCCTACAGGATTTCGAGCAGTACTTC. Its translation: CASSELLQDFEQYF.

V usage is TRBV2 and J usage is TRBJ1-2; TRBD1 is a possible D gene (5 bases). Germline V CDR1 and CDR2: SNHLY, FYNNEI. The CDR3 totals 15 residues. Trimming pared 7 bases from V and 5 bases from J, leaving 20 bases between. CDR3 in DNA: TGTGCCAGCAAGGCAGCGACAGCGATGGTATATGGCTACACCTTC. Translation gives CASKAATAMVYGYTF.

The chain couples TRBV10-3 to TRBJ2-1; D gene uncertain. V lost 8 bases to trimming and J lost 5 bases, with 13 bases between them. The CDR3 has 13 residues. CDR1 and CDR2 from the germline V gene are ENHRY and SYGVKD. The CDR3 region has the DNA TGTGCCATCGCGATTTCGCTTAACAATGAGCAGTTCTTC. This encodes CAIAISLNNEQFF.

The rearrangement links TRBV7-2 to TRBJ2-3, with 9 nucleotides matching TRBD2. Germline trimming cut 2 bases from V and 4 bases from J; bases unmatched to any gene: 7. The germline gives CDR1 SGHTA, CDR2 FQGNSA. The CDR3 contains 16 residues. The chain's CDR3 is CASSLSLAGIADTQYF. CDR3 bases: TGTGCCAGCAGCTTAAGCCTAGCGGGGATCGCAGATACGCAGTATTTT.

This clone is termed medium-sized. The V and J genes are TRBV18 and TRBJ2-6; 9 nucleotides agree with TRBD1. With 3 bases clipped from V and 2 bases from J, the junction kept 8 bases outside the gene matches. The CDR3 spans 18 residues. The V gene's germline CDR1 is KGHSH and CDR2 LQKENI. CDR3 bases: TGTGCCAGCTCACCGTTTCCGGGACAGGGTCCTGGGGCCAACGTCCTGACTTTC. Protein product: CASSPFPGQGPGANVLTF.

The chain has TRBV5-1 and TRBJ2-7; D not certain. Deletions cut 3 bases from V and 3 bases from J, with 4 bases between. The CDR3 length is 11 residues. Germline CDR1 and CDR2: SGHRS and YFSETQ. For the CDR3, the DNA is TGCGCCAGCAGCTCAAACTACGAGCAGTACTTC. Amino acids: CASSSNYEQYF.